This passage covers 7 T cell receptor beta chains from one sample sequenced in a study of cytomegalovirus exposure and HLA in healthy donors. The primer mix had 60 Vbeta and 13 Jbeta primers. TCRdb keeps only in-frame clones here, not all; method: immunoSEQ multiplex PCR. The sample contains about 140,000 clones, 88% of which appear only once. The specimen sequenced was PBMCs. Every receptor here comes from a woman in her forties in good health and CMV-seronegative.

V and J are TRBV11-3 and TRBJ1-1; a weak D match, TRBD1 (6 bases). Germline V gene data show CDR1 as SGHNT and CDR2 as YENEEA. V was clipped by 4 bases and J by 4 bases, with 13 bases between them. The CDR3 sequence is 14 residues long. CDR3: CASSSRGQGTEAFF. The CDR3 nucleotides are TGTGCCAGCAGCTCCAGGGGCCAGGGCACTGAAGCTTTCTTT.

This clone was detected only a few times. This chain links TRBV4-2 with TRBJ1-1, with D possibly TRBD1 on 5 matching bases. The CDR3 covers 13 residues. Germline-derived CDR1 and CDR2 are LGHNA and YNFKEQ. Trimming cost V 4 bases and J 6 bases, with 12 bases left between them. The chain's CDR3 is CASSLRGIAEAFF. CDR3 DNA sequence: TGTGCCAGCAGCCTAAGGGGAATCGCTGAAGCTTTCTTT.

The chain couples TRBV9 to TRBJ1-2, with TRBD1 identical over 7 bases. The CDR3 has 15 residues. The J segment lost 4 bases and the V segment lost 4 bases, leaving 10 bases of the junction unmatched. From germline, CDR1 is SGDLS and CDR2 YYNGEE. CDR3 in amino acids: CASSPTGTPGYGYTF. The DNA for the CDR3 is TGTGCCAGCAGCCCGACAGGGACACCCGGCTATGGCTACACCTTC. The whole variable domain, filled in from reference TRBV9 and TRBJ1-2, reads DSGVTQTPKHLITATGQRVTLRCSPRSGDLSVYWYQQSLDQGLQFLIQYYNGEERAKGNILERFSAQQFPDLHSELNLSSLELGDSALYFCASSPTGTPGYGYTFGSGTRLTVV.

Here the CDR3 DNA reads TGTGCCAGCAGCGTATCGGGGACAGGGGCTTGGGGCTACACCTTC. Translated, it gives CASSVSGTGAWGYTF. The chain combines TRBV9 with TRBJ1-2, with 10 bases that match TRBD1. V shed 1 base, J shed 8 bases, and the junction held 8 bases outside the gene matches. Per the germline V gene, CDR1 is SGDLS and CDR2 is YYNGEE. This CDR3 spans 15 amino acids.

Points on this clone: At one end the junction does not follow the germline gene, possibly because of a read error. This rearrangement joins TRBV7-9 to TRBJ1-1; no clear D gene. CDR1 is SEHNR and CDR2 is FQNEAQ in the germline V gene (reference sequence). The CDR3 has 12 amino acids. The CDR3 DNA reads as TGTTCCAGCAGCCCCGTTCCCGTTGAAGCTTTCTTT. Residues: CSSSPVPVEAFF.

With regard to this clone: An end of the junction does not agree with germline; a read error may underlie this. The chain uses TRBV7-9 and TRBJ2-2; no definite D call. Per the germline V gene, CDR1 is SEHNR and CDR2 is FQNEAQ (reference sequence). The CDR3 consists of 13 residues. CDR3 in DNA: TGTTCCAGCACCCTTTTTAGCCCCGGGGAGCTGTTTTTT. It codes for CSSTLFSPGELFF.

The CDR3 DNA reads TGTGCCAGCAGCCTCGGTACTAGCAATCAGCCCCAGCATTTT. This encodes CASSLGTSNQPQHF. The gene calls are TRBV9 and TRBJ1-5; D gene ambiguous. The CDR3 is 14 residues long. CDR1 is SGDLS, CDR2 YYNGEE, per germline. Trimming took off 4 bases at V and 0 bases at J, with 8 bases between the two ends.